What follows are 15 T cell receptor beta chains derived from one specimen sequenced in a study of blood T cell repertoires in COVID-19. Here immunoSEQ multiplex PCR was the method, and the copy in TCRdb shows in-frame clones only, minus some. The sample lists around 200,000 clones, around 91% occurring once. What was sequenced was peripheral blood. These TCRs come from a man over 45 with acute or convalescent COVID-19.

The chain couples TRBV14 to TRBJ2-7; 7 bases map to TRBD1. The CDR3 has 13 amino acids. The germline V gene encodes CDR1 SGHDN and CDR2 FVKESK. The V and J ends lost 8 bases and 3 bases, in that order; junction bases with no gene match: 7. The CDR3 reads CASRDSDLYEQYF. The CDR3, as DNA: TGTGCCAGCCGGGACAGCGATCTCTACGAGCAGTACTTC. The full variable domain, rest sourced from reference TRBV14 and TRBJ2-7, is EAGVTQFPSHSVIEKGQTVTLRCDPISGHDNLYWYRRVMGKEIKFLLHFVKESKQDESGMPNNRFLAERTGGTYSTLKVQPAELEDSGVYFCASRDSDLYEQYFGPGTRLTVT.

This chain links TRBV7-6 with TRBJ2-7; 7 bases map to TRBD2. V trimming: 0 bases; J trimming: 0 bases; junction bases outside the gene matches: 2. This CDR3 spans 15 amino acids. The V gene's germline CDR1 is SGHVS and CDR2 FNYEAQ. The CDR3 region has the DNA TGTGCCAGCAGCTTAGCGCGGGGGAGCTCCTACGAGCAGTACGTC. Translating gives CASSLARGSSYEQYV.

The rearrangement links TRBV19 to TRBJ2-5; D unclear. Germline V lookup: CDR1 LNHDA, CDR2 SQIVND (reference sequence). This CDR3 comprises 12 residues. The ends were cut back, 4 bases at V and 1 base at J, with 4 bases in the middle. In nucleotides, the CDR3 is TGTGCCAGTAGTAACTTCCAAGAGACCCAGTACTTC. Its translation is CASSNFQETQYF. The full variable domain, its missing parts supplied by reference TRBV19 and TRBJ2-5, is DGGITQSPKYLFRKEGQNVTLSCEQNLNHDAMYWYRQDPGQGLRLIYYSQIVNDFQKGDIAEGYSVSREKKESFPLTVTSAQKNPTAFYLCASSNFQETQYFGPGTRLLVL.

This chain uses TRBV4-3 with TRBJ2-3, with D maybe TRBD2 (6 bases). The length of the CDR3 is 19 residues. Trimming pared 1 base from V and 1 base from J, leaving 21 bases between. In germline, CDR1 is LGHNA, CDR2 YSLEER. CDR3 sequence reads: CASSQVPLAGSGGTDTQYF. CDR3 coding DNA: TGCGCCAGCAGCCAAGTCCCTCTTGCGGGGTCCGGGGGCACAGATACGCAGTATTTT.

The chain is built from TRBV7-2 and TRBJ2-3; 10 bases align to TRBD2. The CDR3 consists of 17 residues. J gave up 1 base and V 2 bases, and 6 bases lay outside the gene matches. Per germline, CDR1 SGHTA and CDR2 FQGNSA. The CDR3 DNA reads as TGTGCCAGCAGCTTATTAGCGGGAGGTATTGGCACAGATACGCAGTATTTT. This encodes CASSLLAGGIGTDTQYF.

The chain joins TRBV21-1 to TRBJ1-5; the D call in the table, TRBD1, was not verified against the DNA. TRBV21-1 is given as a pseudogene. The CDR3 consists of 17 residues. For the CDR3, the DNA is TGTGCCAGCAGCAAAGTAAGAAAGGGGACAGAAAATCAGCCCCAGCATTTT. Protein product: CASSKVRKGTENQPQHF.

The CDR3 DNA follows: TGTGCCAGCAGTCACTCCTCAGGGGGCCGGGAAAAACTGTTTTTT. Residues: CASSHSSGGREKLFF. The chain has TRBV11-1 and TRBJ1-4; 8 nucleotides line up with TRBD1. J was trimmed by 8 bases and V by 6 bases; bases with no gene match: 11. The length of the CDR3 is 15 residues. CDR1 is SGHAT, CDR2 FQDESV, per germline (reference sequence).

The chain carries TRBV10-1 and TRBJ2-1; 10 bases line up with TRBD1. V lost 1 base, J lost 7 bases, and 1 base stayed unmatched. In germline, CDR1 is WNHNN, CDR2 SYGVQD (reference sequence). The CDR3 runs to 14 residues. CDR3 DNA: TGCGCCAGCAGTGAGTGGACAGGGGGGAATGAGCAGTTCTTC. Translation: CASSEWTGGNEQFF.

The J gene is TRBJ2-1, the V gene TRBV4-3, with 10 bases that match TRBD1. This CDR3 contains 15 residues. Trimming took 4 bases from V and 5 from J; bases not matched to a gene: 5. The germline V gene encodes CDR1 LGHNA and CDR2 YSLEER. The chain's CDR3 is CASSPDRGRDNEQFF. CDR3 DNA sequence: TGCGCCAGCAGCCCCGACAGGGGGCGCGACAATGAGCAGTTCTTC.

The rearrangement links TRBV10-3 to TRBJ1-1; D remains unclear. Trimming pared 2 bases from V and 5 bases from J, leaving 9 bases between. The CDR3 is made up of 13 amino acids. The germline V gene has CDR1 ENHRY and CDR2 SYGVKD. The CDR3 DNA is TGTGCCATCAGTGAGGAAGGGAGAACTGAAGCTTTCTTT. Translated, it gives CAISEEGRTEAFF.

J is TRBJ2-3 and V is TRBV29-1, with D unresolved. CDR1 SQVTM and CDR2 ANQGSEA come from the germline V gene. Trimming stripped 7 bases from V and 0 bases from J, with 11 bases between. This CDR3 has 13 amino acids. CDR3 DNA sequence: TGCAGCGCGGTACAGTCTAGCACAGATACGCAGTATTTT. It translates to CSAVQSSTDTQYF.

CDR3 sequence reads: CASSPQTVTDTQYF. In nucleotides, the CDR3 is TGCGCCAGCAGCCCCCAGACAGTGACAGATACGCAGTATTTT. V usage is TRBV5-1 and J usage is TRBJ2-3; tentatively, D is TRBD1 (5 bases). Trimming removed 4 bases at V and 3 bases at J, with 12 bases between. This CDR3 spans 14 amino acids. Germline assignment: CDR1 SGHRS and CDR2 YFSETQ.

The J gene is TRBJ2-1, the V gene TRBV11-2; 7 bases agree with TRBD1. CDR1 and CDR2 (germline): SGHAT, FQNNGV. The CDR3 consists of 16 residues. V dropped 0 bases and J dropped 3; count of bases not matched to a gene: 5. This CDR3 reads CASSLEAGGHYNEQFF. CDR3 nucleotide sequence: TGTGCCAGCAGCTTAGAGGCAGGGGGTCACTACAATGAGCAGTTCTTC.

The J gene is TRBJ2-1, the V gene TRBV3-1 (or the pseudogene TRBV3-2); D might be TRBD1 (6 bases). The CDR3 spans 14 residues. The V end lost 2 bases, the J end lost 1 base, and 6 bases lay between the germline ends. CDR1 is LGHDT, CDR2 YNNKEL, per germline (reference sequence). DNA for the CDR3: TGTGCCAGCAGCCAACAGGGGTCCTACAATGAGCAGTTCTTC. Translated, it gives CASSQQGSYNEQFF.

V and J are TRBV30 and TRBJ2-6; D is possibly TRBD1 (6 bases). The CDR3 totals 15 residues. In germline, CDR1 is GTSNPN, CDR2 SVGIG (reference sequence). Trimming removed 4 bases from V and 1 base from J, with 11 bases in between. Here the CDR3 DNA reads TGTGCCTGGAACCGACAGGCTTCTGGGGCCAACGTCCTGACTTTC. Translation gives CAWNRQASGANVLTF.